This T cell receptor beta chain was recorded in a study of blood T cells in healthy people across ages (dated by TCRdb to about 2015). Study-level background: In model experiments, template switching captured about one uniquely barcoded TCR beta cDNA molecule for every two T cells. The donors were split into four age groups: young (average around 15 years), middle-aged (more than 35), aged (approximately 60) and long-lived (approximately 80). The study analyzed two additional independent replicas of 1 million unique cDNA reads from the same blood draw for two donors, one aged 18 to 30 and one aged 80 or older. To avoid experimental bias, donors of different ages were distributed randomly across sequencing lanes. The study measured age-related changes in TCR beta repertoire diversity using deep sequencing normalized with unique cDNA molecular identifiers.

To prepare the library, 5' RACE was applied. A second roughly 7 to 12 cycle PCR used a sample-barcoded 5' primer and a J-beta primer mix. A unique molecular identifier was introduced onto each TCR beta cDNA molecule by a template-switch 5' adaptor carrying 12 random nucleotides. Each sample yielded at least 2.5 million CDR3-containing paired-end reads. All of the RNA was converted into first-strand cDNA using the Mint cDNA synthesis kit, with a TRBC-specific oligonucleotide serving as the primer. Following uracil-DNA glycosylase treatment, a first 18-cycle PCR with universal primers M1SS and BC2_uni_R was performed on all cDNA. The paper's data handling went like this. Each sample was normalized by randomly selecting 1 million high-quality reads, each carrying a distinct molecular identifier. Reads sharing molecular identifiers were discarded rather than binned into consensus sequences. MiTCR, set to a Q25 quality threshold and the strictest error-elimination algorithm, was used for CDR3 identification, clonotype clustering and error correction. Lower-bound total TCR beta diversity was estimated with a nonparametric unseen species model using Euler transformation. TCRdb ran its own pipeline on the public reads, namely fastp trimming at Q25 and MiXCR clone calling, and kept in-frame beta chains. Every CDR3 protein is listed once, alongside the most common genes and DNA of its rows. None of the V and J calls come from the authors' own analysis; TCRdb made them. The table for this sample lists 1,800,000 or so distinct CDR3 sequences; 39% of them were counted only once. In total, the top ten clones hold approximately 22% of the sample.

Concerning this clonotype itself: Its specific antigen is unknown. No quality values exist for individual bases; no much larger clone is one base distant.

On the study overall, not on this receptor specifically: Estimates of total diversity based on one million sequenced T cells were considered lower bounds and underestimates. Conclusive comparison of naive and antigen-experienced compartments was prevented by the profiling of bulk unsorted PBMCs. Compared with the aged group, the long-lived group had more naive CD4+ T cells, fewer expanded clones and increased TCR diversity, a pattern suggesting age selection. As age increased, observed TCR beta diversity per million T cells dropped in a roughly linear way, and a significant reduction was already evident by age 40. The CMV infection status of donors was not known, potentially confounding age-related changes in expanded clonotypes. Observed TCR beta diversity correlated strongly with the percentage of naive T cells measured by flow cytometry.

The donors were roughly 38 Caucasian individuals from Russia, aged roughly 6 to 100 years, who were systemically healthy. About 10 milliliters of peripheral blood were collected from each donor into EDTA-treated Vacutainer tubes. PBMCs were isolated by Ficoll-Paque density-gradient centrifugation, with at least 7 million obtained per sample. Trizol reagent was used to extract total RNA from PBMCs, with at least 6 micrograms per sample. Naive CD45RAhigh/CD27high T cell percentages were measured by flow cytometry on a PBMC aliquot from every donor. From the cysteine up to the phenylalanine, the CDR3 has a length of 14 residues. This entry keeps only the CDR3 DNA: 42 bases, framed from base 1. Trimming costs V 10 bases and J 3 bases, and their ends lie 16 bases apart. Per the germline V gene, LGHNA is the CDR1 and YSLEER is the CDR2.

The rearrangement combines TRBV4-3 with TRBJ2-1; TRBD1 could be the D gene, as 5 bases match. The source material was blood. The receptor comes from a human donor in good health. In nucleotides, the sequence is TGCGCCAATAGAACAGGCCCAAACTACAATGAGCAGTTCTTC. Its translation reads: CANRTGPNYNEQFF.